The 16 T cell receptor beta chains below all came from one sample that was sequenced in a study of immune evolution from preneoplasia to lung adenocarcinoma. Generated by immunoSEQ multiplex PCR, the TCRdb table keeps only in-frame clones and is missing some. The data contain more than 6,500 clones, approximately 78% of them seen just once; the ten biggest clones take up around 8.7%. The sample taken for sequencing was FFPE minimally invasive lung adenocarcinoma tissue. These receptors were collected from an older donor with lung adenocarcinoma.

This chain connects TRBV28 to TRBJ2-7, with D tentatively TRBD1 or TRBD2 (5 bases each). The CDR3 sequence is 13 residues long. V was clipped by 3 bases and J by 7 bases, with 13 bases between them. Looked up from germline, CDR1 is MDHEN and CDR2 is SYDVKM. CDR3 region: CASSFGSWGEQYF. CDR3 bases: TGTGCCAGCAGTTTTGGGAGCTGGGGGGAGCAGTACTTC.

The V call is TRBV7-8, the J call TRBJ2-7; D could derive from TRBD1 or TRBD2 (6 bases each). Germline CDR1 and CDR2: SGHVS and FQNEAQ. The CDR3 length is 16 residues. V was trimmed by 2 bases and J by 1 base, leaving 15 bases between them. CDR3 in DNA: TGTGCCAGCAGCTTATCTTTGGACAGCGGGTCCTACGAGCAGTACTTC. Translated: CASSLSLDSGSYEQYF.

The rearrangement joins TRBV5-4 to TRBJ2-7; 13 positions agree with TRBD2. The CDR3 sequence is 16 residues long. Germline V gives CDR1 SGHNT, CDR2 YYREEE (reference sequence). J was trimmed by 5 bases and V by 2 bases; bases with no gene match: 7. CDR3 sequence reads: CASSFGGLAGAHEQYF. The CDR3 DNA is TGTGCCAGCAGCTTTGGTGGACTAGCGGGAGCCCACGAGCAGTACTTC.

J is TRBJ1-3 and V is TRBV19; a possible D gene is TRBD1 (6 bases). The CDR3 runs 15 residues. V dropped 7 bases and J dropped 6 bases, with 19 bases sitting between them. CDR1 LNHDA and CDR2 SQIVND come from the germline V gene (reference sequence). In DNA, the CDR3 is TGTGCCAGTAAACAGGGTCCCTGGTCGGAAAACACCATATATTTT. Its protein product is CASKQGPWSENTIYF.

The chain carries TRBV7-9 and TRBJ2-1; 8 bases fit TRBD2. Trimming at V came to 1 base and at J to 0 bases, leaving 11 bases not matched to a gene. This CDR3 spans 19 amino acids. Germline V gene data show CDR1 as SEHNR and CDR2 as FQNEAQ (reference sequence). The CDR3 DNA sequence: TGTGCCAGCAGCTTAGAGGGTTGGGCGGGAGGCCTCTCCTACAATGAGCAGTTCTTC. Encoded protein: CASSLEGWAGGLSYNEQFF.

This clone was picked up a small number of times. The chain joins TRBV30 to TRBJ2-2; D unresolved. V was cut by 2 bases and J by 5 bases, with 12 bases left in between. The CDR3 spans 14 residues. Germline assignment: CDR1 GTSNPN and CDR2 SVGIG (reference sequence). This chain's CDR3 is CAWSNTPETGELFF. The CDR3 nucleotides read TGTGCCTGGAGTAACACCCCGGAGACCGGGGAGCTGTTTTTT. Complete variable domain (other parts from reference TRBV30 and TRBJ2-2): SQTIHQWPATLVQPVGSPLSLECTVEGTSNPNLYWYRQAAGRGLQLLFYSVGIGQISSEVPQNLSASRPQDRQFILSSKKLLLSDSGFYLCAWSNTPETGELFFGEGSRLTVL.

V usage is TRBV10-3 and J usage is TRBJ2-2; 11 nucleotides line up with TRBD2. This CDR3 is 16 amino acids long. The germline gives CDR1 ENHRY, CDR2 SYGVKD. The ends lost 4 bases at V and 2 bases at J; junction bases unmatched: 3. The CDR3 DNA is TGTGCCATCAGTGCCGGGACTAGCGGTAACACCGGGGAGCTGTTTTTT. Its protein product is CAISAGTSGNTGELFF.

The chain combines TRBV2 with TRBJ1-4; D is ambiguous. This CDR3 is 14 amino acids long. V was clipped by 6 bases and J by 0 bases, with 8 bases between them. Germline V gene lookup returns CDR1 SNHLY and CDR2 FYNNEI. The CDR3 loop is CASSRLTTNEKLFF. The CDR3 DNA sequence: TGTGCCAGCAGCAGACTTACAACTAATGAAAAACTGTTTTTT.

J is TRBJ1-4 and V is TRBV11-2; 10 bases are shared with TRBD1. The V segment lost 5 bases and the J segment 7 bases; nucleotides outside the gene matches: 4. The CDR3 runs 14 residues. In germline, CDR1 is SGHAT, CDR2 FQNNGV. CDR3 nucleotide sequence: TGTGCCAGCAGCCCCGGGACAGGGGTTGAAAAACTGTTTTTT. It is translated as CASSPGTGVEKLFF. Full variable domain (missing parts from reference TRBV11-2 and TRBJ1-4): EAGVAQSPRYKIIEKRQSVAFWCNPISGHATLYWYQQILGQGPKLLIQFQNNGVVDDSQLPKDRFSAERLKGVDSTLKIQPAKLEDSAVYLCASSPGTGVEKLFFGSGTQLSVL.

The chain carries TRBV10-3 and TRBJ2-1; TRBD2 is a possible D gene (6 bases). The V end lost 2 bases, the J end lost 10 bases, and 15 bases lay between the germline ends. Germline V lookup: CDR1 ENHRY, CDR2 SYGVKD. The CDR3 is 14 amino acids. CDR3: CAISERASVLEQFF. Here the CDR3 DNA reads TGTGCCATCAGTGAGAGGGCTAGCGTATTGGAGCAGTTCTTC.

This clone was counted a few times. This chain joins TRBV30 and TRBJ2-1, with 8 nucleotides matching TRBD2. Trimming removed 1 base from V and 5 bases from J; junction bases left unmatched: 7. The length of the CDR3 is 15 residues. Germline loops: CDR1 GTSNPN, CDR2 SVGIG (reference sequence). The CDR3: CAWSALAGNHNEQFF. The CDR3 nucleotides are TGTGCCTGGAGTGCCCTAGCGGGTAACCACAATGAGCAGTTCTTC.

The chain has TRBV27 and TRBJ2-1; 7 bases line up with TRBD2. CDR1 and CDR2 from the germline V gene are MNHEY and SMNVEV (reference sequence). The CDR3 contains 16 residues. The V segment lost 3 bases and the J segment 2 bases; nucleotides outside the gene matches: 7. This CDR3 is CASSFGEGHPYNEQFF. CDR3 bases: TGTGCCAGCAGTTTTGGGGAGGGCCACCCCTACAATGAGCAGTTCTTC.

This chain joins TRBV4-1 and TRBJ2-5; 8 positions match TRBD2. In germline, CDR1 is MGHRA, CDR2 YSYEKL. With V trimmed by 0 bases and J by 5 bases, 5 bases remained unmatched. CDR3 size: 15 residues. CDR3 DNA sequence: TGCGCCAGCAGCCAAGATCTTAGCGGGGATGAGACCCAGTACTTC. It encodes CASSQDLSGDETQYF.

This sequence joins TRBV21-1 and TRBJ1-1; the D call of TRBD1 is as the table states it, not checked on the DNA. TRBV21-1 is shown as a pseudogene. The CDR3 loop spans 15 amino acids. CDR3 loop: CASSNPGQTNTEAFF. Here the CDR3 DNA reads TGTGCCAGCAGCAATCCGGGACAGACTAACACTGAAGCTTTCTTT.

This chain connects TRBV25-1 to TRBJ1-6; D is ambiguous. The germline gives CDR1 MGHDK, CDR2 SYGVNS. V shed 4 bases and J shed 0 bases, with 4 bases lying between them. CDR3 size: 14 residues. CDR3 bases: TGTGCCAGCAGTGGAAACTCCTATAATTCACCCCTCCACTTT. Translated, it gives CASSGNSYNSPLHF.

V gene TRBV21-1 combines with J gene TRBJ1-2; TRBD1 is the table's D call, not checked against the DNA. TRBV21-1 is given as a pseudogene. The CDR3 spans 13 residues. The CDR3 DNA reads TGTGCCAGCAGCACTGACAGGGTTGGAGGCTACACCTTC. Protein sequence: CASSTDRVGGYTF.